This is a list of T cell receptor beta chains from one sample in a study of T-cell reconstitution after alpha-beta-depleted transplantation in children. MiXCR was run by TCRdb on the PCR reads, yielding one entry per CDR3 protein. The profile shows about 980,000 distinct CDR3 sequences, about 29% of them singletons. Material: PBMCs, mostly from graft donor cells, obtained 360 days after TCRalphabeta/CD19-depleted stem cell transplant. Receptors originate from a boy under two years old who had a stem cell transplant for SCID, so the T cells may come from the graft donor. CDR3s include the opening cysteine and the closing phenylalanine or tryptophan. A D gene is named only where the DNA matches it firmly. Rows may omit the clone size; those that give it use once, few, many or a size class.

j_gene: TRBJ1-2; abundance: few; d_gene: -; v_gene: TRBV9; CDR3aa: CASSGKGYVPMGNYGYTF; CDR3nt: TGTGCCAGCAGCGGTAAAGGGTACGTTCCTATGGGGAACTATGGCTACACCTTC
j_gene: TRBJ2-5; abundance: -; d_gene: -; v_gene: TRBV10-3; CDR3aa: CAISESPAQETQYF; CDR3nt: TGTGCCATCAGTGAGTCGCCCGCGCAAGAGACCCAGTACTTC
j_gene: TRBJ2-7; abundance: few; d_gene: TRBD1; v_gene: TRBV12-3/TRBV12-4; CDR3aa: CASSFTSRTGAYEQYF; CDR3nt: TGTGCCAGCAGTTTTACTTCCAGGACAGGGGCCTACGAGCAGTACTTC
j_gene: TRBJ2-2; abundance: -; d_gene: -; v_gene: TRBV29-1; CDR3aa: CSVGSAIPGTGELFF; CDR3nt: TGCAGCGTTGGTTCGGCTATCCCGGGCACCGGGGAGCTGTTTTTT
j_gene: TRBJ2-1; abundance: -; d_gene: -; v_gene: TRBV7-9; CDR3aa: CASSPRRGASYNEQFF; CDR3nt: TGTGCCAGCAGCCCACGTCGGGGGGCCTCCTACAATGAGCAGTTCTTC
j_gene: TRBJ2-7; abundance: -; d_gene: -; v_gene: TRBV12-3/TRBV12-4; CDR3aa: CASSLMPYEQYF; CDR3nt: TGTGCCAGCAGTCTTATGCCCTACGAGCAGTACTTC
j_gene: TRBJ2-5; abundance: few; d_gene: TRBD2; v_gene: TRBV18; CDR3aa: CASSPWKASGAETQYF; CDR3nt: TGTGCCAGCTCACCGTGGAAGGCTAGCGGGGCGGAGACCCAGTACTTC
j_gene: TRBJ2-1; abundance: few; d_gene: -; v_gene: TRBV7-9; CDR3aa: CASSRLRQAQYNEQFF; CDR3nt: TGTGCCAGCAGCCGCCTCAGACAGGCCCAATACAATGAGCAGTTCTTC
j_gene: TRBJ2-7; abundance: -; d_gene: -; v_gene: TRBV7-9; CDR3aa: CASSLPQSIHEQYF; CDR3nt: TGTGCCAGCAGCTTACCCCAATCGATCCACGAGCAGTACTTC
j_gene: TRBJ1-4; abundance: many; d_gene: -; v_gene: TRBV12-3/TRBV12-4; CDR3aa: CASSFGLSNEKLFF; CDR3nt: TGTGCCAGCAGTTTTGGGTTGTCTAATGAAAAACTGTTTTTT
j_gene: TRBJ2-1; abundance: few; d_gene: TRBD2; v_gene: TRBV18; CDR3aa: CASSPTSGGGEQFF; CDR3nt: TGTGCCAGCTCACCGACTAGCGGGGGGGGCGAGCAGTTCTTC
j_gene: TRBJ1-2; abundance: -; d_gene: -; v_gene: TRBV21-1; CDR3aa: CASSLQQGGGYTF; CDR3nt: TGTGCCAGCAGCCTCCAACAGGGAGGGGGCTACACCTTC
j_gene: TRBJ2-3; abundance: few; d_gene: -; v_gene: TRBV27; CDR3aa: CASSFLPEGDTQYF; CDR3nt: TGTGCCAGCAGTTTCTTACCCGAGGGAGATACGCAGTATTTT
j_gene: TRBJ2-5; abundance: few; d_gene: -; v_gene: TRBV7-9; CDR3aa: CASSSPDKRETQYF; CDR3nt: TGTGCCAGCAGCTCCCCTGACAAGAGGGAGACCCAGTACTTC
j_gene: TRBJ2-2; abundance: -; d_gene: TRBD1; v_gene: TRBV12-3/TRBV12-4; CDR3aa: CASSPAGTGGYSGELFF; CDR3nt: TGTGCCAGCAGTCCTGCCGGGACAGGGGGATACTCCGGGGAGCTGTTTTTT
j_gene: TRBJ2-3; abundance: -; d_gene: -; v_gene: TRBV24-1; CDR3aa: CATSAYATDTQYF; CDR3nt: TGTGCCACCAGTGCGTACGCGACAGATACGCAGTATTTT
j_gene: TRBJ2-7; abundance: -; d_gene: TRBD2; v_gene: TRBV28; CDR3aa: CASGTSSGGAYEQYF; CDR3nt: TGTGCCAGCGGAACATCTAGCGGGGGTGCCTACGAGCAGTACTTC
j_gene: TRBJ2-1; abundance: -; d_gene: -; v_gene: TRBV3-1; CDR3aa: CASSQGTTSSSSYNEQFF; CDR3nt: TGTGCCAGCAGCCAGGGCACAACAAGTTCGAGCTCCTACAATGAGCAGTTCTTC
j_gene: TRBJ1-1; abundance: many; d_gene: TRBD1; v_gene: TRBV2; CDR3aa: CASTPGQGRTEAFF; CDR3nt: TGTGCCAGCACCCCCGGACAGGGGCGCACTGAAGCTTTCTTT
j_gene: TRBJ2-3; abundance: -; d_gene: TRBD2; v_gene: TRBV2; CDR3aa: CASHRTSVTDTQYF; CDR3nt: TGTGCCAGCCACCGGACTAGCGTCACAGATACGCAGTATTTT
j_gene: TRBJ2-4; abundance: once; d_gene: -; v_gene: TRBV5-1; CDR3aa: CASSLRPPVGSENIQYF; CDR3nt: TGCGCCAGCAGCCTCCGGCCCCCGGTCGGAAGCGAAAACATTCAGTACTTC
j_gene: TRBJ1-5; abundance: -; d_gene: -; v_gene: TRBV6-1; CDR3aa: CASSGQHLQPQHF; CDR3nt: TGTGCCAGCAGTGGACAGCATCTTCAGCCCCAGCATTTT
j_gene: TRBJ2-1; abundance: few; d_gene: -; v_gene: TRBV7-9; CDR3aa: CASSPPNNEQFF; CDR3nt: TGTGCCAGCAGCCCGCCTAACAATGAGCAGTTCTTC
j_gene: TRBJ2-3; abundance: few; d_gene: -; v_gene: TRBV12-3/TRBV12-4; CDR3aa: CASSYASQDTQYF; CDR3nt: TGTGCCAGCAGTTATGCGTCGCAAGATACGCAGTATTTT
j_gene: TRBJ1-2; abundance: -; d_gene: TRBD1; v_gene: TRBV6-1; CDR3aa: CASSRMDRGVNYGYTF; CDR3nt: TGTGCCAGCAGTCGAATGGACAGGGGAGTTAACTATGGCTACACCTTC
j_gene: TRBJ1-1; abundance: few; d_gene: -; v_gene: TRBV20-1; CDR3aa: CSGWGILGDPEAFF; CDR3nt: TGCAGTGGCTGGGGGATCCTGGGGGATCCTGAAGCTTTCTTT
j_gene: TRBJ1-2; abundance: -; d_gene: TRBD1; v_gene: TRBV12-3/TRBV12-4; CDR3aa: CASSRTGIYGYTF; CDR3nt: TGTGCCAGCAGCCGGACAGGGATCTATGGCTACACCTTC
j_gene: TRBJ2-2; abundance: -; d_gene: -; v_gene: TRBV12-3/TRBV12-4; CDR3aa: CASSLATQGSGELFF; CDR3nt: TGTGCCAGCAGTTTAGCGACTCAAGGCTCAGGGGAGCTGTTTTTT
j_gene: TRBJ2-5; abundance: -; d_gene: -; v_gene: TRBV6-5; CDR3aa: CASSYSIGLGQETQYF; CDR3nt: TGTGCCAGCAGTTACTCGATCGGGCTAGGTCAAGAGACCCAGTACTTC
j_gene: TRBJ1-5; abundance: -; d_gene: -; v_gene: TRBV12-3/TRBV12-4; CDR3aa: CASSPHEGNQPQHF; CDR3nt: TGTGCCAGCAGTCCCCACGAGGGCAATCAGCCCCAGCATTTT
j_gene: TRBJ1-5; abundance: few; d_gene: -; v_gene: TRBV7-2; CDR3aa: CASSLGAGELNQPQHF; CDR3nt: TGTGCCAGCAGCTTAGGGGCAGGGGAATTAAATCAGCCCCAGCATTTT
j_gene: TRBJ2-1; abundance: -; d_gene: -; v_gene: TRBV20-1; CDR3aa: CSARQAAPQTYNEQFF; CDR3nt: TGCAGTGCTAGACAGGCCGCTCCACAAACCTACAATGAGCAGTTCTTC
j_gene: TRBJ2-7; abundance: -; d_gene: -; v_gene: TRBV2; CDR3aa: CASSEAGKGLDEQYF; CDR3nt: TGTGCCAGCAGTGAAGCCGGCAAGGGTCTAGACGAGCAGTACTTC
j_gene: TRBJ2-3; abundance: few; d_gene: -; v_gene: TRBV9; CDR3aa: CASSPTVRSTDTQYF; CDR3nt: TGTGCCAGCAGCCCAACCGTACGGAGCACAGATACGCAGTATTTT
j_gene: TRBJ1-5; abundance: -; d_gene: TRBD1; v_gene: TRBV6-1; CDR3aa: CASSRDRENQPQHF; CDR3nt: TGTGCCAGCAGCCGCGACAGGGAAAATCAGCCCCAGCATTTT
j_gene: TRBJ2-1; abundance: -; d_gene: -; v_gene: TRBV30; CDR3aa: CAWTHGGGNEQFF; CDR3nt: TGTGCCTGGACCCACGGGGGTGGCAATGAGCAGTTCTTC
j_gene: TRBJ1-4; abundance: many; d_gene: -; v_gene: TRBV4-1; CDR3aa: CASSQDKTGKLFF; CDR3nt: TGCGCCAGCAGCCAAGATAAGACTGGAAAACTGTTTTTT
j_gene: TRBJ2-7; abundance: -; d_gene: -; v_gene: TRBV9; CDR3aa: CASSISIDQGREQYF; CDR3nt: TGTGCCAGCAGCATATCGATCGATCAGGGACGCGAGCAGTACTTC
j_gene: TRBJ1-5; abundance: -; d_gene: TRBD1; v_gene: TRBV12-3/TRBV12-4; CDR3aa: CASSGDSRNQPQHF; CDR3nt: TGTGCCAGCAGCGGGGACAGTAGGAATCAGCCCCAGCATTTT
j_gene: TRBJ1-4; abundance: many; d_gene: -; v_gene: TRBV9; CDR3aa: CASSPRWGEKLFF; CDR3nt: TGTGCCAGCAGCCCCCGTTGGGGTGAAAAACTGTTTTTT
j_gene: TRBJ2-3; abundance: few; d_gene: TRBD2; v_gene: TRBV28; CDR3aa: CASSLPRGGRGTDTQYF; CDR3nt: TGTGCCAGCAGCCTACCGCGGGGGGGCCGGGGCACAGATACGCAGTATTTT
j_gene: TRBJ2-1; abundance: many; d_gene: -; v_gene: TRBV24-1; CDR3aa: CATSDLHQGKGYNEQFF; CDR3nt: TGTGCCACCAGTGATTTACACCAGGGGAAGGGGTACAATGAGCAGTTCTTC
j_gene: TRBJ2-7; abundance: few; d_gene: -; v_gene: TRBV6-6; CDR3aa: CASSLTLRYEQYF; CDR3nt: TGTGCCAGCAGTTTAACGCTACGCTACGAGCAGTACTTC
j_gene: TRBJ2-7; abundance: once; d_gene: TRBD1; v_gene: TRBV27; CDR3aa: CASSFLGTGLLYEQYF; CDR3nt: TGTGCCAGCAGTTTCCTAGGGACAGGGTTGTTGTACGAGCAGTACTTC
j_gene: TRBJ1-5; abundance: few; d_gene: -; v_gene: TRBV6-1; CDR3aa: CASSEYYRGNQPQHF; CDR3nt: TGTGCCAGCAGTGAGTACTATAGGGGAAATCAGCCCCAGCATTTT
j_gene: TRBJ1-1; abundance: -; d_gene: -; v_gene: TRBV29-1; CDR3aa: CSVALGPEAFF; CDR3nt: TGCAGCGTTGCCTTGGGGCCTGAAGCTTTCTTT
j_gene: TRBJ2-7; abundance: -; d_gene: TRBD2; v_gene: TRBV4-2; CDR3aa: CASSPSLAGGPYEQYF; CDR3nt: TGTGCCAGCAGCCCGTCCCTAGCGGGGGGCCCCTACGAGCAGTACTTC